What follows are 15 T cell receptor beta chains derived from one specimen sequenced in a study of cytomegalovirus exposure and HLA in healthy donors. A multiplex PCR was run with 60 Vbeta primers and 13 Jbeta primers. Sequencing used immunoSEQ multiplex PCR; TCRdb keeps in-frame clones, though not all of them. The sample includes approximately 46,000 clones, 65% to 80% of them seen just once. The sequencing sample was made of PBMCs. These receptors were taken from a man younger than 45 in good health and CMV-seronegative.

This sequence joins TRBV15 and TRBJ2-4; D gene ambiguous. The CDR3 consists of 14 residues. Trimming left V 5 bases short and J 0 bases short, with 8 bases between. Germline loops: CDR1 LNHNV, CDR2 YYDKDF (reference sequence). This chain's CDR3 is CATSSSIAKNIQYF. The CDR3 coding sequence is TGTGCCACCAGCTCCAGTATAGCCAAAAACATTCAGTACTTC.

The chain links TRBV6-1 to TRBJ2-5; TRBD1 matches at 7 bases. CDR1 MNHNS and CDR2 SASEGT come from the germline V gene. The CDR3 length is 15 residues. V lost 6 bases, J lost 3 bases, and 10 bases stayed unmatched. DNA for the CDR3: TGTGCCAGCAGCGCTCTTTACGGACAGGAAGAGACCCAGTACTTC. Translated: CASSALYGQEETQYF.

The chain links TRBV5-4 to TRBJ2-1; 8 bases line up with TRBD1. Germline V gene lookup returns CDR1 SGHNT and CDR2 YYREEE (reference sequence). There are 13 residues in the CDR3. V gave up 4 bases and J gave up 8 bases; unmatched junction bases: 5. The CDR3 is CASSQDRVYEQFF. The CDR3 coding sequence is TGTGCCAGCAGCCAGGACAGGGTGTATGAGCAGTTCTTC.

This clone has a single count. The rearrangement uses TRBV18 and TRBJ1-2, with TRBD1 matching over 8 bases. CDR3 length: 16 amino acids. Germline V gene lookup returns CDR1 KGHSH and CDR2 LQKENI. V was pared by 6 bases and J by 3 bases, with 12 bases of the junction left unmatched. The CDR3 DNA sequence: TGTGCCAGCTCCCTAACTCGGACAGGGACGGACTATGGCTACACCTTC. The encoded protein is CASSLTRTGTDYGYTF. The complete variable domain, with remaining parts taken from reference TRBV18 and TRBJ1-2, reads NAGVMQNPRHLVRRRGQEARLRCSPMKGHSHVYWYRQLPEEGLKFMVYLQKENIIDESGMPKERFSAEFPKEGPSILRIQQVVRGDSAAYFCASSLTRTGTDYGYTFGSGTRLTVV.

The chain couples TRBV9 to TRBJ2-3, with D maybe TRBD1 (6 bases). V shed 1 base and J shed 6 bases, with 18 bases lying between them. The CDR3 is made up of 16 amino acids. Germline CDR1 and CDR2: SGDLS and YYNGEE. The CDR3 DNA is TGTGCCAGCAGCGTAACACAGGGTATCACGGGGGATACGCAGTATTTT. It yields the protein CASSVTQGITGDTQYF.

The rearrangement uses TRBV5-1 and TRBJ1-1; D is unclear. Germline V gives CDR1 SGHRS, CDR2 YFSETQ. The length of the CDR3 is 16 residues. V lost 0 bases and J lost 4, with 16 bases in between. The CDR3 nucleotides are TGCGCCAGCAGCTTGGCCATGGCCGTACGGGGCACTGAAGCTTTCTTT. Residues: CASSLAMAVRGTEAFF.

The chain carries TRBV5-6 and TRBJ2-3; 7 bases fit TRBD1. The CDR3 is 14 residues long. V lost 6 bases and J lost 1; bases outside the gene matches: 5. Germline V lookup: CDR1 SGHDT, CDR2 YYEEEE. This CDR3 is CASTTGEGTDTQYF. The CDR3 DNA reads TGTGCCAGCACCACAGGGGAAGGCACAGATACGCAGTATTTT.

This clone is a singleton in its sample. CDR3 bases: TGCGCCAGCAGCCAAGAGGCGGGGACTAGCGGGAGTAACGGGGAGCTGTTTTTT. Amino acids: CASSQEAGTSGSNGELFF. The rearrangement uses TRBV4-1 and TRBJ2-2; 14 bases are a match to TRBD2. From germline, CDR1 is MGHRA and CDR2 YSYEKL. The CDR3 runs to 18 residues. J lost 7 bases, V lost 0 bases, and 7 bases had no gene match.

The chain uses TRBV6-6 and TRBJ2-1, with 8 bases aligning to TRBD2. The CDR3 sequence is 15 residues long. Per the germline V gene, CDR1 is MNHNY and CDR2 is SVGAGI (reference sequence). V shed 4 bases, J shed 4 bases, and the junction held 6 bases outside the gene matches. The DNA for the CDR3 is TGTGCCAGCAGTTTCGGGGGGGTGGGGTACAATGAGCAGTTCTTC. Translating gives CASSFGGVGYNEQFF.

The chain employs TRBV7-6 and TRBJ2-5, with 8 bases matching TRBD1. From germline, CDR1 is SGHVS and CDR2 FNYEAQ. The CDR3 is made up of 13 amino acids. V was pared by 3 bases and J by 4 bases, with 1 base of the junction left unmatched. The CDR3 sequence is CASSFTGGETQYF. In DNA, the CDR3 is TGTGCCAGCAGCTTTACAGGGGGAGAGACCCAGTACTTC.

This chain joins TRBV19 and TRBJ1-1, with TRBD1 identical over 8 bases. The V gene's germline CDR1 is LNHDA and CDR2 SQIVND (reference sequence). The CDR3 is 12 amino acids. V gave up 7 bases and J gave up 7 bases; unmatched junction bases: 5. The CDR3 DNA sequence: TGTGCCAGTACCCAGGACAGGGTTGAAGCTTTCTTT. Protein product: CASTQDRVEAFF.

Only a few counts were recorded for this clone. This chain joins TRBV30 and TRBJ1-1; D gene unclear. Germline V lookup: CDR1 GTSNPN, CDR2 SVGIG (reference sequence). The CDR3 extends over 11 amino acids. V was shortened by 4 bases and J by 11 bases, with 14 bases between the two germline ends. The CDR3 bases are TGTGCCTGGAAGCCGGGAAGGGCCGCTTTCTTT. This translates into CAWKPGRAAFF.

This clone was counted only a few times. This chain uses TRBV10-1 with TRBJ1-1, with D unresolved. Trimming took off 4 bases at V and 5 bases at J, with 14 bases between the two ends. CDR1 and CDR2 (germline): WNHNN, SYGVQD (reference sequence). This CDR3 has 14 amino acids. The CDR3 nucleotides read TGCGCCAGCAGTGTCGGGAGCCGTCCGACTGAAGCTTTCTTT. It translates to CASSVGSRPTEAFF.

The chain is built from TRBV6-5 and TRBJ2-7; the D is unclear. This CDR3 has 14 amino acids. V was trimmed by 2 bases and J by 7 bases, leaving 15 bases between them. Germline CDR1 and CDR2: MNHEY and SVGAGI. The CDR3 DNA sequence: TGTGCCAGCAGTTACGCTCCCGCCTCTCGGGAGCAGTACTTC. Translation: CASSYAPASREQYF.

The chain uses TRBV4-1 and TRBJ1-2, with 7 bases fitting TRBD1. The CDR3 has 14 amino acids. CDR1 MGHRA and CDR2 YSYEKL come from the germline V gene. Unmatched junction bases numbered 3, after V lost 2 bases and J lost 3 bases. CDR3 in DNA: TGCGCCAGCAGCCAAACGGGACAGTACTATGGCTACACCTTC. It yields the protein CASSQTGQYYGYTF.